This is a list of T cell receptor beta chains from one sample in a study of OX40 agonist ivuxolimab in advanced cancers. This table comes from immunoSEQ multiplex PCR, and its TCRdb copy is limited to in-frame clones, with some not included. The table shows around 92,000 clones, with 90% to 95% occurring only once. The sequences come from CD4+ or CD8+ T cells sorted from blood, collected in a trial of the OX40 agonist ivuxolimab. These receptors came from an adult with an advanced solid tumor such as melanoma, head and neck, liver or kidney cancer. The CDR3 runs from the conserved cysteine through the conserved F or W. The D gene is left open where the match is weak. Some rows have no size entry. The others give once, few or many, or a class for an expanded clone.

CDR3 DNA: TGTGCCAGCAGTGAGTTAGCGGGGTACAATGAGCAGTTCTTC
CDR3 protein: CASSELAGYNEQFF
V gene: TRBV6-4
J gene: TRBJ2-1
D gene: TRBD2
clone size: .

CDR3 DNA: TGCAGCGTTCTTAAGGGTTCTTCTGGAAACACCATATATTTT
CDR3 protein: CSVLKGSSGNTIYF
V gene: TRBV29-1
J gene: TRBJ1-3
D gene: .
clone size: .

CDR3 DNA: TGCGCCAGCAGCCAAAGGGCTTCGCTCACCGGGGAGCTGTTTTTT
CDR3 protein: CASSQRASLTGELFF
V gene: TRBV4-1
J gene: TRBJ2-2
D gene: .
clone size: .

CDR3 DNA: TGTGCCAGCAGTTTATCGTGGGGCGGAGGATATGGCTACACCTTC
CDR3 protein: CASSLSWGGGYGYTF
V gene: TRBV28
J gene: TRBJ1-2
D gene: .
clone size: .

CDR3 DNA: TGTGCCAGCAGTCCCTTCCGAGGGACAGCAAAGTTCGCGAACACCGGGGAGCTGTTTTTT
CDR3 protein: CASSPFRGTAKFANTGELFF
V gene: TRBV28
J gene: TRBJ2-2
D gene: TRBD1
clone size: .

CDR3 DNA: TGTGCCAGCAGTTGGGGGGGGCAAGAGACCCAGTACTTC
CDR3 protein: CASSWGGQETQYF
V gene: TRBV6-6
J gene: TRBJ2-5
D gene: TRBD2
clone size: .

CDR3 DNA: TGTGCCTGGAGCACAGGGTTGGAGACTGAAGCTTTCTTT
CDR3 protein: CAWSTGLETEAFF
V gene: TRBV30
J gene: TRBJ1-1
D gene: .
clone size: .

CDR3 DNA: TGCAGTGCTAATGGGGGAAACATTCAGTACTTC
CDR3 protein: CSANGGNIQYF
V gene: TRBV20-1
J gene: TRBJ2-4
D gene: .
clone size: .

CDR3 DNA: TGCGCCAGCAGCCGGCAGCGGGACAATGAGCAGTTCTTC
CDR3 protein: CASSRQRDNEQFF
V gene: TRBV4-3
J gene: TRBJ2-1
D gene: .
clone size: .

CDR3 DNA: TGTGCCAGCAGTTTAGGGGAAAATAGCAATCAGCCCCAGCATTTT
CDR3 protein: CASSLGENSNQPQHF
V gene: TRBV28
J gene: TRBJ1-5
D gene: .
clone size: .

CDR3 DNA: TGTGCCAGCAGCCAAGAACTATACACAGATACGCAGTATTTT
CDR3 protein: CASSQELYTDTQYF
V gene: TRBV14
J gene: TRBJ2-3
D gene: .
clone size: .

CDR3 DNA: TGTGCCAGCACCAGGACGGAGACGCAGTATTTT
CDR3 protein: CASTRTETQYF
V gene: TRBV28
J gene: TRBJ2-3
D gene: .
clone size: .

CDR3 DNA: TGTGCCAGCAGCCCGACAGGGGGAGGAGATCAGCCCCAGCATTTT
CDR3 protein: CASSPTGGGDQPQHF
V gene: TRBV7-3
J gene: TRBJ1-5
D gene: TRBD1
clone size: once

CDR3 DNA: TGTGCCAGCAGCTTGGCCACAGATACGCAGTATTTT
CDR3 protein: CASSLATDTQYF
V gene: TRBV7-2
J gene: TRBJ2-3
D gene: .
clone size: .

CDR3 DNA: TGTGCCAGCAGCGTAGAGGCTGGGGTGGATACGCAGTATTTT
CDR3 protein: CASSVEAGVDTQYF
V gene: TRBV9
J gene: TRBJ2-3
D gene: .
clone size: once

CDR3 DNA: TGTGCCAGCAGCTTAAGTTCGTCGGGACCCTACAATGAGCAGTTCTTC
CDR3 protein: CASSLSSSGPYNEQFF
V gene: TRBV7-3
J gene: TRBJ2-1
D gene: .
clone size: .

CDR3 DNA: TGTGCCAGCAGCCAAGGCCAGGGGGCTAATGAAAAACTGTTTTTT
CDR3 protein: CASSQGQGANEKLFF
V gene: TRBV5-4
J gene: TRBJ1-4
D gene: TRBD1
clone size: .

CDR3 DNA: TGTGCCAGCAGCCTACAGGGGTCCGGGGAGCTGTTTTTT
CDR3 protein: CASSLQGSGELFF
V gene: TRBV9
J gene: TRBJ2-2
D gene: TRBD1
clone size: .

CDR3 DNA: TGTGCCAGCAGCCCGCAAGAGACCCAGTACTTC
CDR3 protein: CASSPQETQYF
V gene: TRBV28
J gene: TRBJ2-5
D gene: .
clone size: .

CDR3 DNA: TGTGCCAGCAGTGAACAGGGTTACACTGAAGCTTTCTTT
CDR3 protein: CASSEQGYTEAFF
V gene: TRBV6-1
J gene: TRBJ1-1
D gene: .
clone size: .